The 11 T cell receptor beta chains below were found in one sample sequenced in a study of T-cell memory formation after mild COVID-19. MiXCR, applied by TCRdb to the 5' RACE reads, yields one record per CDR3 protein. Counted here are roughly 410,000 distinct CDR3 sequences, around 24% occurring once; the ten biggest clones make up around 8.8%. The sample taken for sequencing was PBMCs or a T cell subset sorted from them (not recorded which). Receptor source: an adult woman who had mild COVID-19 (a few samples of this study predate the infection). Cell type and time point are not known.

The chain is built from TRBV5-1 and TRBJ2-7; TRBD1 aligns across 7 bases. The germline CDR1 and CDR2 sequences are SGHRS and YFSETQ. CDR3 length: 15 residues. The V and J ends lost 5 bases and 4 bases, in that order; junction bases with no gene match: 12. CDR3 sequence reads: CASRLNPGQTYEQYF. The CDR3 region has the DNA TGCGCCAGCAGGCTCAATCCGGGACAGACTTACGAGCAGTACTTC.

The chain employs TRBV5-1 and TRBJ1-5; 9 positions agree with TRBD1. The ends lost 7 bases at V and 0 bases at J; junction bases unmatched: 5. The germline V gene encodes CDR1 SGHRS and CDR2 YFSETQ. The CDR3 extends over 15 amino acids. DNA of the CDR3: TGCGCCAGCCCCTCGGACAGGGGTAGCAATCAGCCCCAGCATTTT. This codes for CASPSDRGSNQPQHF.

In this sample, this clonotype turned up a few times. The V call is TRBV7-2, the J call TRBJ2-7; the D is unclear. Trimming removed 3 bases from V and 3 bases from J, with 9 bases in between. The CDR3 extends over 13 amino acids. Germline V gives CDR1 SGHTA, CDR2 FQGNSA. As DNA, the CDR3 is TGTGCCAGCAGCTTTATGAAGGACTACGAGCAGTACTTC. The encoded protein is CASSFMKDYEQYF.

This clonotype was detected once. The chain is built from TRBV11-3 and TRBJ2-7; D is ambiguous. Trimming stripped 5 bases from V and 0 bases from J, with 17 bases between. The germline V gene encodes CDR1 SGHNT and CDR2 YENEEA. The CDR3 is 16 amino acids. The chain's CDR3 is CASSHPRGRNSYEQYF. CDR3 nucleotide sequence: TGTGCCAGCAGCCACCCCCGAGGACGAAACTCCTACGAGCAGTACTTC. The full variable domain, with the rest looked up from reference TRBV11-3 and TRBJ2-7, is EAGVVQSPRYKIIEKKQPVAFWCNPISGHNTLYWYLQNLGQGPELLIRYENEEAVDDSQLPKDRFSAERLKGVDSTLKIQPAELGDSAVYLCASSHPRGRNSYEQYFGPGTRLTVT.

The table lists this clonotype with a few counts. The chain joins TRBV5-1 to TRBJ1-1; D gene unclear. Germline V gene data show CDR1 as SGHRS and CDR2 as YFSETQ. The CDR3 runs to 13 residues. V lost 7 bases, J lost 1 base, and 11 bases lay in between. The CDR3 sequence is CASGWGGNTEAFF. DNA of the CDR3: TGCGCCAGCGGGTGGGGAGGGAACACTGAAGCTTTCTTT.

The CDR3 DNA reads TGTGCCAGTGGACAGGGGAGCCGCGAGCAGTACTTC. Protein: CASGQGSREQYF. This chain connects TRBV11-3 to TRBJ2-7, with 9 bases matching TRBD1. CDR1 SGHNT and CDR2 YENEEA come from the germline V gene. The V gene end was trimmed by 9 bases and the J gene end by 6 bases; junction bases not matched to a gene: 6. The CDR3 covers 12 residues.

The chain is built from TRBV30 and TRBJ2-2, with 11 bases identical to TRBD2. This CDR3 is built from 14 residues. Per the germline V gene, CDR1 is GTSNPN and CDR2 is SVGIG (reference sequence). Germline trimming cut 5 bases from V and 1 base from J; bases unmatched to any gene: 0. CDR3 sequence: CAWGTSGNTGELFF. DNA for the CDR3: TGTGCCTGGGGGACTAGCGGGAACACCGGGGAGCTGTTTTTT.

This chain joins TRBV5-1 and TRBJ1-2, with D maybe TRBD1 (6 bases). Germline CDR1 and CDR2: SGHRS and YFSETQ. Trimming stripped 5 bases from V and 8 bases from J, with 22 bases between. This CDR3 has 15 residues. The CDR3 bases are TGCGCCAGCAGGTCTTCTCCCGGGACAACTTACGGCTACACCTTC. Encoded protein: CASRSSPGTTYGYTF. The full variable domain, with the rest looked up from reference TRBV5-1 and TRBJ1-2, is KAGVTQTPRYLIKTRGQQVTLSCSPISGHRSVSWYQQTPGQGLQFLFEYFSETQRNKGNFPGRFSGRQFSNSRSEMNVSTLELGDSALYLCASRSSPGTTYGYTFGSGTRLTVV.

Ten or more counts support this clonotype. The V gene is TRBV5-1, the J gene TRBJ2-3; 8 nucleotides agree with TRBD1. Germline trimming cut 4 bases from V and 13 bases from J; bases unmatched to any gene: 5. Germline CDR1 is SGHRS and CDR2 is YFSETQ. There are 11 residues in the CDR3. CDR3 protein: CASSRQGIKYF. CDR3 sequence (DNA): TGCGCCAGCAGCCGACAGGGGATAAAGTATTTT.

The V call is TRBV12-3 or TRBV12-4, the J call TRBJ2-3; D ambiguous. V was pared by 3 bases and J by 2 bases, with 12 bases between. This CDR3 is 15 amino acids long. For the CDR3, the DNA is TGTGCCAGCAGTTTGCATGGCGGCCCCACAGATACGCAGTATTTT. Protein sequence: CASSLHGGPTDTQYF.

The chain has TRBV19 and TRBJ2-7; D not resolved. V was pared by 3 bases and J by 2 bases, with 11 bases between. Per the germline V gene, CDR1 is LNHDA and CDR2 is SQIVND (reference sequence). The length of the CDR3 is 14 residues. CDR3 region: CASSIGRNPYEQYF. DNA for the CDR3: TGTGCCAGTAGTATCGGCCGGAACCCCTACGAGCAGTACTTC.